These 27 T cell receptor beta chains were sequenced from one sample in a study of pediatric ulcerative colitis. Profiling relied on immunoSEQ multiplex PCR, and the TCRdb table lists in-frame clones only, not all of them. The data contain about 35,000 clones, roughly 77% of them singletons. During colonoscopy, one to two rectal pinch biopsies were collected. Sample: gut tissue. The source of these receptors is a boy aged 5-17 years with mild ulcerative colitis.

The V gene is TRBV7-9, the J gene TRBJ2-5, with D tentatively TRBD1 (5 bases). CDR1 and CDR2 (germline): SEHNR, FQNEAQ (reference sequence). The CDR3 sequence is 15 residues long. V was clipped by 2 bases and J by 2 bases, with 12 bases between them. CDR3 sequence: CASSLLGRGQETQYF. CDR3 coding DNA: TGTGCCAGCAGCTTATTGGGTAGGGGTCAAGAGACCCAGTACTTC.

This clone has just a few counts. CDR3 nucleotide sequence: TGCGCCAGCAGCATTGACCGCTATGGCTACACCTTC. This translates into CASSIDRYGYTF. This chain joins TRBV5-1 and TRBJ1-2; D not certain. This CDR3 is 12 amino acids long. V was cut by 4 bases and J by 4 bases, with 8 bases left in between. Germline V gives CDR1 SGHRS, CDR2 YFSETQ.

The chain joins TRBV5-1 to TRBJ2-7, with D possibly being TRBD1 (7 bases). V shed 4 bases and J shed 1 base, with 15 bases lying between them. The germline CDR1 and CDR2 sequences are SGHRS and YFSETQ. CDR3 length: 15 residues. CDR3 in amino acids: CASSLAQGGSYEQYF. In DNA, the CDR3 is TGCGCCAGCAGCCTGGCCCAGGGGGGTTCCTACGAGCAGTACTTC.

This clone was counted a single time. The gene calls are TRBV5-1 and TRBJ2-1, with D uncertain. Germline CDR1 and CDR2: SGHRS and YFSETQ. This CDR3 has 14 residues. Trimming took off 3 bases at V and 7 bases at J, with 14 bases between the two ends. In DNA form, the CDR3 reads TGCGCCAGCAGCTCGGAAACGGTCTTTAATGAGCAGTTCTTC. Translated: CASSSETVFNEQFF.

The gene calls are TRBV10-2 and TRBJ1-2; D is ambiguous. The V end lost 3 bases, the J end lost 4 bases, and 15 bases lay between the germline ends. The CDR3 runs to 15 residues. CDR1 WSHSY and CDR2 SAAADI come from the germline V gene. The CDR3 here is CASSEYVSRAYGYTF. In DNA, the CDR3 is TGCGCCAGCAGTGAATACGTTTCCCGTGCCTATGGCTACACCTTC.

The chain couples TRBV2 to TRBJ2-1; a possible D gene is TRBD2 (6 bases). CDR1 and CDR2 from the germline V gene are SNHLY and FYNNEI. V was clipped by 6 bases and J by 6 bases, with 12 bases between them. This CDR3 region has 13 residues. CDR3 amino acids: CASRAGSSNEQFF. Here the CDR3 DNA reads TGTGCCAGCAGGGCGGGATCCAGCAATGAGCAGTTCTTC.

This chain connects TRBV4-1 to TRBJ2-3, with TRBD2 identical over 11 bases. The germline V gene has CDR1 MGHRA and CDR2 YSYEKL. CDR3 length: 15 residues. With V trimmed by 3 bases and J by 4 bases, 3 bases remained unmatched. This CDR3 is CASSQVLAGADTQYF. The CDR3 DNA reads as TGCGCCAGCAGCCAGGTACTAGCGGGGGCAGATACGCAGTATTTT.

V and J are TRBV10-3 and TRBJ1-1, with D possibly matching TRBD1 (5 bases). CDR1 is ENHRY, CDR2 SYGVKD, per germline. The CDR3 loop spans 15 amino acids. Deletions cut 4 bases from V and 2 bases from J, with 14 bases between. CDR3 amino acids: CAISGGRAGNTEAFF. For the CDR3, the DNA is TGTGCCATCAGTGGGGGCAGGGCGGGTAACACTGAAGCTTTCTTT.

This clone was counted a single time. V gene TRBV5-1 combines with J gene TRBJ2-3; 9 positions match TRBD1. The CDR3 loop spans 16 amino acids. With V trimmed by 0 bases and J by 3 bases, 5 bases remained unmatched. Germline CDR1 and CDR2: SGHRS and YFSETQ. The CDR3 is CASSLVGQGRTDTQYF. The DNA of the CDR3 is TGCGCCAGCAGCTTGGTCGGACAGGGGAGGACAGATACGCAGTATTTT.

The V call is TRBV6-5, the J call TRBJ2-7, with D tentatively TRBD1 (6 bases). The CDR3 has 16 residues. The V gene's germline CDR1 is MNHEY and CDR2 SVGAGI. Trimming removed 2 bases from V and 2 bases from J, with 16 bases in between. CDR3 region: CASSYLSWNRAYEQYF. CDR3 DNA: TGTGCCAGCAGTTACCTTTCTTGGAACAGGGCCTACGAGCAGTACTTC.

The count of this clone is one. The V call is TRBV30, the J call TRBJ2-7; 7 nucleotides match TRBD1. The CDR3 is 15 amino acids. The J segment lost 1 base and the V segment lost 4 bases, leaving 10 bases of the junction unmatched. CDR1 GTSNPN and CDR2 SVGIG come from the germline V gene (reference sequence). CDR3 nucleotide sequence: TGTGCCTGGACAGTTATCGGGACAGCGTCCTACGAGCAGTACTTC. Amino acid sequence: CAWTVIGTASYEQYF.

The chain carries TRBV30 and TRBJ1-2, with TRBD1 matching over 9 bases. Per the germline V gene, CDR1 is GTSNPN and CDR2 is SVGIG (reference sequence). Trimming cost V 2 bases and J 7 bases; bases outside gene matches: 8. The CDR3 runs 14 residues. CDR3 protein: CAWSKQGAVGGYTF. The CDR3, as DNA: TGTGCCTGGAGTAAACAGGGGGCTGTCGGTGGCTACACCTTC.

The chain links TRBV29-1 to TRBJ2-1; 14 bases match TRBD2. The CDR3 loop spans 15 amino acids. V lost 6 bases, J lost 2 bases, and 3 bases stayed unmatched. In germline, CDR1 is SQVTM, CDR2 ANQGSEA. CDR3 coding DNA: TGCAGCGTCCGGACTAGCGGGGGGACCTACAATGAGCAGTTCTTC. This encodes CSVRTSGGTYNEQFF.

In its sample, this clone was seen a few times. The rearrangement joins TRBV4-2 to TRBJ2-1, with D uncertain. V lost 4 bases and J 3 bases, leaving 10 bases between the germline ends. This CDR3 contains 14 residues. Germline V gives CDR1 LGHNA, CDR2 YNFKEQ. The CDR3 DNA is TGTGCCAGCAGCCGGGAACGGATCTACAATGAGCAGTTCTTC. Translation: CASSRERIYNEQFF.

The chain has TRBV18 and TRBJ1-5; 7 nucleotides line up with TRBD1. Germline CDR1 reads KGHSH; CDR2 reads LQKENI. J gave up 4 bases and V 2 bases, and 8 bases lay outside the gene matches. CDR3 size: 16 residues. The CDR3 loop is CASSPKSRDRNQPQHF. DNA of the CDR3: TGTGCCAGCTCACCAAAGTCGCGGGACAGAAATCAGCCCCAGCATTTT.

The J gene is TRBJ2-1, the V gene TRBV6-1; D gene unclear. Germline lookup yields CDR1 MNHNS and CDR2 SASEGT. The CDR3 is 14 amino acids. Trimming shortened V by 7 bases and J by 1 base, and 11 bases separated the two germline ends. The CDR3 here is CASTLDPSYNEQFF. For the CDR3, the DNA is TGTGCCAGCACGTTAGACCCATCCTACAATGAGCAGTTCTTC.

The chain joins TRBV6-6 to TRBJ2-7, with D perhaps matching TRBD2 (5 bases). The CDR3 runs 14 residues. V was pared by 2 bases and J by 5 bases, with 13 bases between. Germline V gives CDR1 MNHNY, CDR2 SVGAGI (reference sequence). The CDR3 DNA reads TGTGCCAGCAGTTACAGGACTCGTCGGGACGAGCAGTACTTC. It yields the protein CASSYRTRRDEQYF.

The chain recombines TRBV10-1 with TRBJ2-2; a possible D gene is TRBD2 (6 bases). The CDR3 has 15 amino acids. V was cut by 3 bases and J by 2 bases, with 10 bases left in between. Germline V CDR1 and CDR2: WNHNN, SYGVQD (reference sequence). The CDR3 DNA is TGCGCCAGCAGTGATCCCGGGACTAACACCGGGGAGCTGTTTTTT. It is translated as CASSDPGTNTGELFF.

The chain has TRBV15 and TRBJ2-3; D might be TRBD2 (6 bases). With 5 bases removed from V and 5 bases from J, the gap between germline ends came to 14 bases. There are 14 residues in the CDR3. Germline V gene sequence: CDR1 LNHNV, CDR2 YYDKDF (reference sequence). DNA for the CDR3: TGTGCCACCAGCGCCCGGGACTTCATAGATACGCAGTATTTT. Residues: CATSARDFIDTQYF.

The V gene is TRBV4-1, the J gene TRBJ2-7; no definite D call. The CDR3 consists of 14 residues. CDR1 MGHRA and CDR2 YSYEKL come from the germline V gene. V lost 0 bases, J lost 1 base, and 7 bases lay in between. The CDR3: CASSQDVGSYEQYF. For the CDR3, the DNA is TGCGCCAGCAGCCAAGATGTCGGATCCTACGAGCAGTACTTC.

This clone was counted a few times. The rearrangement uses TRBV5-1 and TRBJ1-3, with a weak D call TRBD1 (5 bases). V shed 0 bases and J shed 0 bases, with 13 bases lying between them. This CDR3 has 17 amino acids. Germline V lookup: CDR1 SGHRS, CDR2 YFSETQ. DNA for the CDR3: TGCGCCAGCAGCTTGGACCGTTTAGGGGACTCTGGAAACACCATATATTTT. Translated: CASSLDRLGDSGNTIYF.

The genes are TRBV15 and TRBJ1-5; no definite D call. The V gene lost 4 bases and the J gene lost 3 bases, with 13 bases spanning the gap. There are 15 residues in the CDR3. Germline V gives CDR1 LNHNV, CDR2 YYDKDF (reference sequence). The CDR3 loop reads CATSTVVGVNQPQHF. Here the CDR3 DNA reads TGTGCCACCAGCACAGTAGTGGGCGTCAATCAGCCCCAGCATTTT.

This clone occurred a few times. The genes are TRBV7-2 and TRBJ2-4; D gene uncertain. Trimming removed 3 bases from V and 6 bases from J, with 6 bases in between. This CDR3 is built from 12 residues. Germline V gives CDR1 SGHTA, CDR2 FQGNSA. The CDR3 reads CASSFVSNIQYF. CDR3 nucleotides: TGTGCCAGCAGCTTTGTCTCAAACATTCAGTACTTC.

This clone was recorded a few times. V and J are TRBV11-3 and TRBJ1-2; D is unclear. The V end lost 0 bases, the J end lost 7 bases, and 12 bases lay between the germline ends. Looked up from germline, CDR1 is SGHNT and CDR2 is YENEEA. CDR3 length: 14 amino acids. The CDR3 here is CASSLEGRESGYTF. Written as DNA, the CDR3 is TGTGCCAGCAGCTTAGAGGGGAGGGAGAGTGGCTACACCTTC.

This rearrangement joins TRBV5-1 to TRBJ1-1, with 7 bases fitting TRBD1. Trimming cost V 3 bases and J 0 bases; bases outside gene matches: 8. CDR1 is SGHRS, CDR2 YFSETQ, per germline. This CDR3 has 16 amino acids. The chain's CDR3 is CASSYSTGALNTEAFF. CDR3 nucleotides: TGCGCCAGCAGCTACTCAACAGGGGCGCTGAACACTGAAGCTTTCTTT.

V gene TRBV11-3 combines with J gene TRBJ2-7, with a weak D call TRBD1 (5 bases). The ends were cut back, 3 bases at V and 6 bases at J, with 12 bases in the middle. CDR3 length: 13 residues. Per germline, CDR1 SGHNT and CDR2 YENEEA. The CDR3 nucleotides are TGTGCCAGCAGCTTCCAGGGTGATCGCGAGCAGTACTTC. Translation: CASSFQGDREQYF.

Here the CDR3 reads CASRNKQGNYGYTF. The CDR3 DNA is TGTGCCAGCAGGAACAAACAGGGGAACTATGGCTACACCTTC. The genes are TRBV6-1 and TRBJ1-2; TRBD1 matches 7 bases. The CDR3 length is 14 residues. Trimming removed 6 bases from V and 2 bases from J; junction bases left unmatched: 6. The germline CDR1 and CDR2 sequences are MNHNS and SASEGT.